Sequencing of this T cell receptor beta chain was carried out in a study of blood T cell repertoires in COVID-19. Here immunoSEQ multiplex PCR was the method, and the copy in TCRdb shows in-frame clones only, minus some. The sample carries about 48,000 clones, roughly 89% recorded once. Germline V gene data show CDR1 as MGHRA and CDR2 as YSYEKL. This CDR3 contains 15 residues. The ends were cut back, 1 base at V and 11 bases at J, with 17 bases in the middle. The TCR sequence derives from a woman at least 80 years old with acute or convalescent COVID-19. The chain combines TRBV4-1 with TRBJ2-2; maybe TRBD2 (5 bases). The sequencing sample was made of peripheral blood. The CDR3 nucleotides read TGCGCCAGCAGCCAAGGTACCGGGATACACCTCGAGCTGTTTTTT. Its protein product is CASSQGTGIHLELFF.